This T cell receptor beta chain is drawn from a study of blood T cell repertoires in COVID-19. Study context: The samples span acute and convalescent COVID-19 from the United States, Italy and Spain. T cells, B-cell-depleted T cells, or PBMCs supplied cDNA or gDNA.

In germline, CDR1 is SGHDT, CDR2 YYEEEE. Between the trimmed V and J ends, which lost 2 bases and 1 base, there was a span of 9 bases. This CDR3 is 14 amino acids long. TCRdb's copy holds only in-frame clones and misses some; the assay was immunoSEQ multiplex PCR. In the table there are approximately 100,000 clones, 86% of which are singletons. Sample: peripheral blood. The chain has TRBV5-6 and TRBJ1-1; weak D call: TRBD1 (6 bases). This clonotype was sampled from a man in his fifties or sixties with acute or convalescent COVID-19. The CDR3 nucleotides read TGTGCCAGCAGCTTCGGGGGGCCGAACACTGAAGCTTTCTTT. Its protein is CASSFGGPNTEAFF.